This record concerns one T cell receptor (beta chain) sequence. No cognate antigen has been identified for it. According to the germline V gene (reference sequence), CDR1 reads GTSNPN and CDR2 reads SVGIG. From the cysteine up to the phenylalanine, the CDR3 has a length of 14 residues. Only the protein is available. From each donor, an approximately 2.5 ml peripheral blood sample was collected into PAXgene tubes and kept at -80 degrees C. Without T cell sorting, total RNA was isolated from whole blood using the PAXgene blood miRNA kit on an automated QIAcube. Peripheral blood from monozygotic twin pairs concordant or discordant for inflammatory bowel disease was subjected to deep TCRalpha and TCRbeta repertoire profiling with unique molecular barcoding. Smoking habits were recorded for all twin pairs, with individuals classified as current, former or never smokers. The data belong to a study of monozygotic twins with inflammatory bowel disease (dated by TCRdb to between 2019 and 2020). Background on the whole study: A total of 28 monozygotic twin pairs were included in the full study, comprising nine German pairs (four IBD-concordant, five IBD-discordant) and 19 IBD-discordant Danish pairs. Each individual had, on average, about 151 000 unique TCRalpha sequences and 181 000 unique TCRbeta sequences available for analysis. The search for disease-associated traits relied mainly on comparing, within discordant pairs, IBD patients with their genetically identical healthy co-twins.

The method behind the library was 5' RACE. The input for every TCR library was 3500 ng of total RNA. For each sample, cDNA synthesis was carried out in eight separate reactions using SMARTScribe reverse transcriptase. Unique molecular identifiers containing a 6-nucleotide sample barcode were introduced through template switching during cDNA synthesis. Amplification of TCRalpha and TCRbeta cDNA involved two nested PCRs of 16 and 9 cycles, and each PCR was followed by bead purification. Before amplification, the cDNA was both treated with uracil DNA-glycosylase and purified with the QIAquick PCR purification kit. The second PCR added Illumina TruSeq-compatible adapters along with sample-specific barcodes. TapeStation and Qubit were used to check library quality and concentration, and about 5 ng of each library was pooled. Pooled libraries were sequenced on an Illumina HiSeq2500 single-index Rapid Run with 2 x 100 bp reads and custom sequencing primers. For the original study's pipeline: PCR and sequencing errors were corrected by UMI-based consensus assembly using MiGEC version 1.2.6. MiXCR version 2.1.1 was used for V(D)J alignment, clonotype assembly and CDR3 extraction. Normalisation of gene usage, clonotype sharing and MAIT/NKT TCR abundance was achieved by analysing the top 1000, 10 000 and 20 000 clonotypes per sample. Diversity was computed as the inverse Simpson index with the vegan R package after downsampling to 27 000 UMIs. Statistical testing used paired Mann-Whitney U tests on the discordant twin pairs and applied Benjamini-Hochberg correction for multiple testing. Through TCRdb reprocessing, the reads give one entry per CDR3 protein sequence; DNA is omitted. TCRdb assigned the V and J calls; the authors' analysis was not used. The table kept for this sample lists approximately 150,000 distinct CDR3 sequences. The leading ten clones occupy about 8% of the sample.

What the research found in general, with its limitations: The analysis was unable to tell apart different T cell subtypes. No single strong signal or clonotype linked to IBD turned up in the results, so the idea that one exists was not supported. Because patients received different immunosuppressive treatments, the repertoires may have picked up extra background noise and variability between individuals. Concordant and discordant twins showed no difference in repertoire similarity, possibly because of limited statistical power. IBD patients had lower TCRbeta repertoire diversity, measured by the inverse Simpson index, than their healthy co-twins. Compared with healthy twins, IBD patients had fewer clonotypes in common with other individuals, a difference most pronounced in patients showing signs of disease activity.

The chain links TRBV30 with TRBJ2-3; there is no DNA to check the TCRdb D call of TRBD2. Sequenced material: blood. The source is a human donor with ulcerative colitis or Crohn's disease, or a healthy co-twin of an affected twin (not recorded which). The CDR3 protein sequence reads: CAWRRTSVRDTQYF.